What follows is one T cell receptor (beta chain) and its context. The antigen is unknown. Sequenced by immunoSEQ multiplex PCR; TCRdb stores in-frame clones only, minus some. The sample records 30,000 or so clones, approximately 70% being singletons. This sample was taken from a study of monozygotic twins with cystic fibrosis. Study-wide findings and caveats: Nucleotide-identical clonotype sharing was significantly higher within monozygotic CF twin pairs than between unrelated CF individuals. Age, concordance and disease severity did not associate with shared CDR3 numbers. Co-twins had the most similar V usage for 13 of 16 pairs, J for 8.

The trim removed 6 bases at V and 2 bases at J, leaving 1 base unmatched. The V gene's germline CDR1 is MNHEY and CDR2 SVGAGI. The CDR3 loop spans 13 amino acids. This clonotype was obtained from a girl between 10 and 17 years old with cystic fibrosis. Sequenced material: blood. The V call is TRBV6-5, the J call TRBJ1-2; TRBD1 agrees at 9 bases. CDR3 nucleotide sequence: TGTGCCAGCAGGGACAGGGGAAACTATGGCTACACCTTC. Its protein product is CASRDRGNYGYTF.